Presented here are 21 T cell receptor beta chains from one specimen sequenced in a study of T cell changes during pregnancy in multiple sclerosis. The protocol was immunoSEQ multiplex PCR, while the TCRdb copy is restricted to in-frame clones and leaves out a portion. In the table there are around 100,000 clones, about 92% of which are singletons. This specimen was peripheral blood, taken after pregnancy. These receptors all stem from a female donor with multiple sclerosis, enrolled in a pregnancy study.

CDR3 in amino acids: CASSLGSGGASYEQYF. CDR3 in DNA: TGCGCCAGCAGCTTGGGGTCAGGGGGCGCTTCCTACGAGCAGTACTTC. The chain couples TRBV5-1 to TRBJ2-7; 8 positions agree with TRBD1. CDR1 SGHRS and CDR2 YFSETQ come from the germline V gene. CDR3 length: 16 residues. The ends lost 0 bases at V and 1 base at J; junction bases unmatched: 6.

The rearrangement links TRBV7-6 to TRBJ2-7; D unclear. CDR3 length equals 14 residues. Per the germline V gene, CDR1 is SGHVS and CDR2 is FNYEAQ. Trimming shortened V by 2 bases and J by 0 bases, and 8 bases separated the two germline ends. The chain's CDR3 is CASSLTAGSYEQYF. CDR3 DNA sequence: TGTGCCAGCAGCTTAACGGCAGGCTCCTACGAGCAGTACTTC.

This chain uses TRBV7-2 with TRBJ1-5, with 8 bases matching TRBD1. From germline, CDR1 is SGHTA and CDR2 FQGNSA. The CDR3 sequence is 15 residues long. V lost 2 bases, J lost 7 bases, and 7 bases stayed unmatched. The CDR3 is CASSLPGGSGQPQHF. Written as DNA, the CDR3 is TGTGCCAGCAGCTTACCAGGGGGCAGTGGCCAGCCCCAGCATTTT. Complete variable domain (other parts from reference TRBV7-2 and TRBJ1-5): GAGVSQSPSNKVTEKGKDVELRCDPISGHTALYWYRQSLGQGLEFLIYFQGNSAPDKSGLPSDRFSAERTGGSVSTLTIQRTQQEDSAVYLCASSLPGGSGQPQHFGDGTRLSIL.

This chain links TRBV5-8 with TRBJ2-3; a weak D match, TRBD2 (7 bases). V dropped 2 bases and J dropped 4 bases, with 17 bases sitting between them. The CDR3 is 16 amino acids. Germline values: CDR1 SGHTS, CDR2 YDEGEE. CDR3 DNA: TGTGCCAGCAGCTTACTCCCGGGGGGCCTGGCAGATACGCAGTATTTT. Translating gives CASSLLPGGLADTQYF.

The rearrangement uses TRBV16 and TRBJ1-1; 9 bases are shared with TRBD1. V trimming: 3 bases; J trimming: 1 base; junction bases outside the gene matches: 3. This CDR3 comprises 15 residues. Germline V gives CDR1 KGHSY, CDR2 FQNENV. The CDR3 coding sequence is TGTGCCAGCAGCCATCAGGGACAGGGGAACACTGAAGCTTTCTTT. It specifies CASSHQGQGNTEAFF.

The chain employs TRBV28 and TRBJ2-1, with D possibly TRBD1 on 6 matching bases. Trimming cost V 7 bases and J 5 bases, with 15 bases left between them. The germline V gene has CDR1 MDHEN and CDR2 SYDVKM. This CDR3 is built from 14 residues. The CDR3 DNA reads TGTGCCAGCACCAATAGAGGACAGCACAATGAGCAGTTCTTC. It codes for CASTNRGQHNEQFF.

The chain combines TRBV19 with TRBJ1-2; weak D call: TRBD1 (5 bases). The germline gives CDR1 LNHDA, CDR2 SQIVND (reference sequence). V was trimmed by 2 bases and J by 2 bases, leaving 6 bases between them. CDR3 length equals 13 residues. The CDR3 DNA reads as TGTGCCAGTAGTATATCAGGGAACTATGGCTACACCTTC. This translates into CASSISGNYGYTF.

This sequence joins TRBV21-1 and TRBJ1-2; the DNA was not used to check the table's D call, TRBD1. TRBV21-1 is reported as a pseudogene. CDR3 length: 13 amino acids. The DNA for the CDR3 is TGTGCCAGCAGACAGGGGGCCCACTATGGCTACACCTTC. Translation gives CASRQGAHYGYTF.

This sequence joins TRBV7-6 and TRBJ2-7, with a possible D match to TRBD1 (6 bases). The CDR3 length is 15 residues. Germline V gene lookup returns CDR1 SGHVS and CDR2 FNYEAQ. Trimming left V 4 bases short and J 4 bases short, with 17 bases between. The CDR3 DNA follows: TGTGCCAGCAGCTCGAAGGGGGAAAAGTGGTACGAGCAGTACTTC. Residues: CASSSKGEKWYEQYF.

The genes are TRBV5-1 and TRBJ1-2; 8 bases line up with TRBD1. The CDR3 is 15 amino acids. Germline values: CDR1 SGHRS, CDR2 YFSETQ. After removal of 0 bases from V and 3 bases from J, the junction contained 4 bases not matched to a gene. CDR3 region: CASSLDGQGYYGYTF. CDR3 nucleotide sequence: TGCGCCAGCAGCTTGGATGGACAGGGATACTATGGCTACACCTTC.

This clone was detected once. The V call is TRBV5-1, the J call TRBJ1-1, with 8 bases matching TRBD1. The ends lost 0 bases at V and 3 bases at J; junction bases unmatched: 7. Germline lookup yields CDR1 SGHRS and CDR2 YFSETQ. CDR3 length: 16 residues. The CDR3 coding sequence is TGCGCCAGCAGCTTGGTTCAGGGGGCCCTCTACACTGAAGCTTTCTTT. It yields the protein CASSLVQGALYTEAFF.

V and J are TRBV6-6 and TRBJ2-3; 9 bases line up with TRBD1. V gave up 7 bases and J gave up 3 bases; unmatched junction bases: 8. In germline, CDR1 is MNHNY, CDR2 SVGAGI (reference sequence). The CDR3 has 15 amino acids. CDR3 DNA sequence: TGTGCCAGCACCTCAGGACAGGGGCTAACAGATACGCAGTATTTT. Its translation is CASTSGQGLTDTQYF.

V gene TRBV7-8 combines with J gene TRBJ2-7, with 7 bases identical to TRBD2. This CDR3 contains 16 residues. The ends lost 2 bases at V and 5 bases at J; junction bases unmatched: 12. Looked up from germline, CDR1 is SGHVS and CDR2 is FQNEAQ. The CDR3: CASSLRVGSGRDEQYF. The DNA of the CDR3 is TGTGCCAGCAGCTTACGGGTTGGTAGCGGGCGGGACGAGCAGTACTTC.

This chain links TRBV7-8 with TRBJ1-6; tentative D call: TRBD1 (5 bases). Germline lookup yields CDR1 SGHVS and CDR2 FQNEAQ. The germline V and J ends were trimmed by 0 bases and 8 bases, with 23 bases remaining between them. There are 19 residues in the CDR3. CDR3: CASSLALRTGDGGDSPLHF. DNA for the CDR3: TGTGCCAGCAGCTTAGCGCTCCGTACGGGGGATGGTGGCGATTCACCCCTCCACTTT.

In regard to this clone: Other DNA variants within this sample encode the same CDR3. The chain carries TRBV6-5 and TRBJ1-1; the D is unclear. The CDR3 spans 12 residues. V was pared by 2 bases and J by 1 base, with 2 bases between. Germline V gene data show CDR1 as MNHEY and CDR2 as SVGAGI. This CDR3 is CASSYRNTEAFF. The CDR3 nucleotides are TGTGCCAGCAGTTACCGGAACACTGAAGCTTTCTTT.

This chain joins TRBV2 and TRBJ1-5, with TRBD1 matching 9 bases. Germline V gene sequence: CDR1 SNHLY, CDR2 FYNNEI. The V and J ends lost 6 bases and 1 base, in that order; junction bases with no gene match: 7. This CDR3 spans 16 amino acids. The CDR3 is CASRGPGQGSNQPQHF. CDR3 bases: TGTGCCAGCAGGGGCCCGGGACAGGGAAGCAATCAGCCCCAGCATTTT.

J is TRBJ2-1 and V is TRBV18; D is perhaps TRBD2 (5 bases). The CDR3 totals 14 residues. Germline CDR1 KGHSH, CDR2 LQKENI. The V end was cut by 3 bases, the J end by 8 bases, with 14 bases between. This chain's CDR3 is CASSPGLRRDEQFF. DNA for the CDR3: TGTGCCAGCTCACCCGGACTTCGCCGGGATGAGCAGTTCTTC.

CDR3 in amino acids: CASSPSGGRVSYNEQFF. CDR3 nucleotides: TGTGCCAGCTCACCATCGGGCGGGAGGGTCTCCTACAATGAGCAGTTCTTC. V and J are TRBV18 and TRBJ2-1, with 9 positions matching TRBD2. V trimming: 2 bases; J trimming: 0 bases; junction bases outside the gene matches: 5. CDR1 is KGHSH, CDR2 LQKENI, per germline. The CDR3 is made up of 17 amino acids.

V usage is TRBV4-2 and J usage is TRBJ2-2, with TRBD2 as a possible D gene (5 bases). Looked up from germline, CDR1 is LGHNA and CDR2 is YNFKEQ. This CDR3 spans 12 amino acids. The V and J ends lost 5 bases and 8 bases respectively, with 9 bases between them. CDR3 in DNA: TGTGCCAGCAGCTCCCGGGGAGGGGAGCTGTTTTTT. Amino acid sequence: CASSSRGGELFF.

This clone showed up just once. This rearrangement joins TRBV7-8 to TRBJ1-1; D unclear. Trimming shortened V by 5 bases and J by 0 bases, and 13 bases separated the two germline ends. The CDR3 consists of 15 residues. The germline V gene has CDR1 SGHVS and CDR2 FQNEAQ. The CDR3 DNA reads TGTGCCAGCAGCCCAGAATTTTTAATGAACACTGAAGCTTTCTTT. Amino acid sequence: CASSPEFLMNTEAFF.

The chain carries TRBV6-6 and TRBJ2-7, with D maybe TRBD2 (6 bases). CDR3 size: 15 residues. V lost 10 bases and J lost 1, with 20 bases in between. The germline CDR1 and CDR2 sequences are MNHNY and SVGAGI (reference sequence). For the CDR3, the DNA is TGTGCCACTTGGAGGGCCAGCTCAGGGTCCTACGAGCAGTACTTC. Translation: CATWRASSGSYEQYF.